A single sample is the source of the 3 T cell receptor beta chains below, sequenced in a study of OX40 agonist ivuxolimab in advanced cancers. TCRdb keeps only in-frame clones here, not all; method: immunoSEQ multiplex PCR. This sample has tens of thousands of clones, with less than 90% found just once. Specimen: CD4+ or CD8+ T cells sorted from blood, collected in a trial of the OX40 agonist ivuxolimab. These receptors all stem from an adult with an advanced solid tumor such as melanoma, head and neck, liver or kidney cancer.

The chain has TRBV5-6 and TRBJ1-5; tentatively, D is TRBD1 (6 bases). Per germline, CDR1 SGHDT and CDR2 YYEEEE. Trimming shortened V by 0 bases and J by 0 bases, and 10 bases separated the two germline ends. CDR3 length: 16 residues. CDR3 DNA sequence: TGTGCCAGCAGCTTGGGTCGCAGGGGTAGCAATCAGCCCCAGCATTTT. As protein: CASSLGRRGSNQPQHF.

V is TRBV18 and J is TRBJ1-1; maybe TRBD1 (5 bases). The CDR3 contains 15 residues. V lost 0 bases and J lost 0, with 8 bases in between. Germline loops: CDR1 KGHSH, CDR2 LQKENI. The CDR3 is CASSPPTGMNTEAFF. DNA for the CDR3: TGTGCCAGCTCACCACCTACAGGCATGAACACTGAAGCTTTCTTT.

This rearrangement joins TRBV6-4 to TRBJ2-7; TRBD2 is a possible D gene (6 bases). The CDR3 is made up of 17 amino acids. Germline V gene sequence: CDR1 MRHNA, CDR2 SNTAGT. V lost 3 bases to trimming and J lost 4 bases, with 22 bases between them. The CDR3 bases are TGTGCCAGCAGTGATTTTCGGGCGGGGACGGATAAGTACGAGCAGTACTTC. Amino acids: CASSDFRAGTDKYEQYF.